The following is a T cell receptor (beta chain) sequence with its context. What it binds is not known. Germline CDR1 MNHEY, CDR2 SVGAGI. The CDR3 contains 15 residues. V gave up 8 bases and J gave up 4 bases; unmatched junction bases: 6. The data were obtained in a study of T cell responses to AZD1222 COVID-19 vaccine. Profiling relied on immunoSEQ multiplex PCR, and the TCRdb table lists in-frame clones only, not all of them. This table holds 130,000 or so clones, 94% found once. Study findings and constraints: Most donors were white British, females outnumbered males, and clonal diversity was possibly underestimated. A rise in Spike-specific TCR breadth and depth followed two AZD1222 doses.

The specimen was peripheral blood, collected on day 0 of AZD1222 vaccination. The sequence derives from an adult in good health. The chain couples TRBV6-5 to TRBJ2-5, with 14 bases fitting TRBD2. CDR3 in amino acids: CASGRLAGGVETQYF. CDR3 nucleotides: TGTGCCAGCGGGAGACTAGCGGGGGGGGTAGAGACCCAGTACTTC.